The rows below give T cell receptor beta chains drawn from one sample of a study of monozygotic twins with inflammatory bowel disease. From the 5' RACE reads, TCRdb lists one entry per CDR3 protein and no DNA. The table lists some 300,000 distinct CDR3 sequences. Input material: blood. The receptors come from a human donor with ulcerative colitis or Crohn's disease, or a healthy co-twin of an affected twin (not recorded which). The CDR3 runs from the conserved cysteine through the conserved F or W.

j_call,cdr3_length,v_call,cdr3_aa
TRBJ1-1,14,TRBV12-3/TRBV12-4,CASSLGTWNTEAFF
TRBJ2-7,14,TRBV6-6,CASSTSGELSKQYF
TRBJ2-2,13,TRBV20-1,CSAIPNRAGELFF
TRBJ1-2,16,TRBV7-2,CASSLRGQGAGYGYTF
TRBJ1-6,15,TRBV5-1,CASSLGGGNNSPLHF
TRBJ2-7,13,TRBV28,CASSSRWGHEQYF
TRBJ2-7,14,TRBV11-2,CASRETLLGYEQYF
TRBJ1-1,15,TRBV6-1,CASRDTGGLKTEAFF
TRBJ1-5,13,TRBV28,CASRWTVNQPQHF
TRBJ2-1,17,TRBV9,CASSLGTSGGTYNEQFF
TRBJ1-2,11,TRBV24-1,CATSDNYGYTF
TRBJ1-3,12,TRBV2,CASSSGGNTIYF
TRBJ2-2,15,TRBV29-1,CSVPIFGKNTGELFF
TRBJ1-1,12,TRBV27,CASSGTGVGAFF
TRBJ2-2,13,TRBV7-8,CASSLPQGGELFF
TRBJ1-3,16,TRBV4-3,CASSQETGTSGNTIYF
TRBJ2-5,17,TRBV18,CASSSNQAVRVQETQYF
TRBJ2-5,16,TRBV6-5,CASSYGTSGGAGTQYF
TRBJ2-5,11,TRBV29-1,CSVRTSGGVSF
TRBJ2-7,15,TRBV12-3/TRBV12-4,CASSPLAGASGQQYF
TRBJ1-6,16,TRBV12-3/TRBV12-4,CASSFDSLLDNSPLHF
TRBJ1-6,16,TRBV6-5,CASSSPGTYDNSPLHF
TRBJ2-1,15,TRBV7-3,CASSLVWGSYNEQFF
TRBJ2-3,16,TRBV3-1,CASSLGTSGYTDTQYF
TRBJ2-3,14,TRBV5-1,CASSGVTSTDTQYF
TRBJ1-1,13,TRBV30,CAWRGNRQVEAFF
TRBJ2-4,14,TRBV10-3,CAISVGQGRDIQYF
TRBJ2-3,17,TRBV19,CASSMQRSRDSSDTQYF
TRBJ1-1,18,TRBV25-1,CASSEYRQGVQGDTEAFF
TRBJ2-6,16,TRBV28,CASSFSRTAGANVLTF
TRBJ2-2,16,TRBV28,CASSQVAGGYTGELFF
TRBJ2-3,16,TRBV7-3,CASSSRTGGSTDTQYF
TRBJ2-3,15,TRBV10-3,CAISGGRGITDTQYF
TRBJ2-1,14,TRBV27,CASSWLAGGHEQFF
TRBJ2-3,13,TRBV6-5,CASSLNRGDTQYF
TRBJ2-2,19,TRBV11-1,CASSLARGGGLAVPGELFF
TRBJ2-3,15,TRBV7-6,CASSRWTSGTDTQYF
TRBJ2-1,15,TRBV7-2,CASSLRSSSYNEQFF
TRBJ1-2,14,TRBV12-3/TRBV12-4,CASSLNRVRHGYTF
TRBJ2-1,17,TRBV9,CASSAVGGGGPYNEQFF
TRBJ2-1,13,TRBV27,CASSGTGYNEQFF
TRBJ2-7,15,TRBV27,CASSHYQGYKNEQYF
TRBJ1-5,14,TRBV10-3,CAISGRQSGQPQHF
TRBJ2-7,16,TRBV27,CASSFSLAGYSYEQYF
TRBJ2-1,16,TRBV11-2,CASSPTSGPPGNEQFF
TRBJ2-5,14,TRBV11-2,CASSLELVGETQYF
TRBJ1-1,14,TRBV12-3/TRBV12-4,CASSAPGRGTEAFF